This is a list of T cell receptor beta chains from one sample in a study of T cell repertoires in cytomegalovirus infection. From the reads, TCRdb called clonotypes with MiXCR, one entry per CDR3 protein. The sample carries 800,000 to 950,000 distinct CDR3 sequences, roughly 33% recorded once. Antigen specificity for these receptors is unknown. Here the sequenced sample was cultured CD8+ T cells from PBMCs, taken from culture after CMV antigen stimulation. The receptors here all came from a human donor in good health (CMV status not recorded). Some clones in this sample may be carry-over from other donors' samples. CDR3s include the opening cysteine and the closing phenylalanine or tryptophan. Each record gives: clone size, J gene, V gene, D gene, CDR3 protein, CDR3 DNA. D genes are given only for firm matches. Clone size is stated in some rows and not others, as once, few, many or a class when expanded.

size: many
J: TRBJ2-7
V: TRBV7-8
D: TRBD1
CDR3: CASSSRPTGHEQYF
DNA: TGTGCCAGCAGCTCCCGGCCGACAGGGCACGAGCAGTACTTC

size: .
J: TRBJ2-7
V: TRBV5-8
D: .
CDR3: CASRGGAGTYEQYF
DNA: TGTGCCAGCCGCGGCGGGGCAGGGACGTACGAGCAGTACTTC

size: .
J: TRBJ1-3
V: TRBV5-5
D: TRBD1
CDR3: CASSFDRAPGNTIYF
DNA: TGTGCCAGCAGTTTTGACAGGGCCCCTGGAAACACCATATATTTT

size: few
J: TRBJ2-3
V: TRBV29-1
D: .
CDR3: CSVEEGAQPDTQYF
DNA: TGCAGCGTTGAAGAGGGCGCCCAGCCAGATACGCAGTATTTT

size: .
J: TRBJ1-4
V: TRBV7-6
D: TRBD1
CDR3: CASSKTGKLFF
DNA: TGTGCCAGCAGCAAGACAGGGAAACTGTTTTTT

size: few
J: TRBJ2-1
V: TRBV6-6
D: .
CDR3: CAEGLNANEQFF
DNA: TGTGCCGAGGGGCTCAATGCAAATGAGCAGTTCTTC

size: .
J: TRBJ1-1
V: TRBV28
D: .
CDR3: CASSFTARGAGTEAFF
DNA: TGTGCCAGCAGTTTCACCGCCAGGGGTGCTGGCACTGAAGCTTTCTTT

size: .
J: TRBJ1-5
V: TRBV6-2/TRBV6-3
D: .
CDR3: CASSYGAARDQPQHF
DNA: TGTGCCAGCAGTTATGGGGCGGCGAGAGATCAGCCCCAGCATTTT

size: .
J: TRBJ1-2
V: TRBV4-1
D: TRBD1
CDR3: CASSQDYPGTGYGYTF
DNA: TGCGCCAGCAGCCAAGATTACCCCGGGACAGGGTACGGCTACACCTTC

size: few
J: TRBJ2-7
V: TRBV6-1
D: .
CDR3: CASSEDLWTDSYEQYF
DNA: TGTGCCAGCAGTGAAGACCTCTGGACTGACTCCTACGAGCAGTACTTC

size: .
J: TRBJ1-2
V: TRBV4-1
D: .
CDR3: CASSQDASLYGYTF
DNA: TGCGCCAGCAGCCAAGACGCCAGTCTATATGGCTACACCTTC

size: .
J: TRBJ1-2
V: TRBV28
D: .
CDR3: CASSTLHNLYGCTF
DNA: TGTGCCAGCAGTACCCTTCACAACTTATATGGCTGCACCTTC

size: .
J: TRBJ1-5
V: TRBV19
D: .
CDR3: CASSIVRDNQPQHF
DNA: TGTGCCAGTAGTATCGTCCGGGACAATCAGCCCCAGCATTTT

size: many
J: TRBJ1-6
V: TRBV7-9
D: .
CDR3: CASSSNSPLHF
DNA: TGTGCCAGCAGCTCTAATTCACCCCTCCACTTT

size: .
J: TRBJ2-5
V: TRBV5-5
D: TRBD1
CDR3: CASSQDRGSQETQYF
DNA: TGTGCCAGCAGCCAGGACAGGGGATCCCAAGAGACCCAGTACTTC

size: .
J: TRBJ2-1
V: TRBV10-3
D: TRBD1
CDR3: CAIRRDRDGEQFF
DNA: TGTGCCATCAGAAGGGACAGGGACGGTGAGCAGTTCTTC

size: few
J: TRBJ1-1
V: TRBV5-6
D: .
CDR3: CASSLVHASEAFF
DNA: TGTGCCAGCAGCTTGGTACATGCCTCTGAAGCTTTCTTT

size: .
J: TRBJ2-7
V: TRBV4-1
D: .
CDR3: CASSQDIQGYEQYF
DNA: TGCGCCAGCAGCCAAGATATACAGGGCTACGAGCAGTACTTC

size: many
J: TRBJ1-6
V: TRBV7-6
D: .
CDR3: CASSSNPSSANSPLHF
DNA: TGTGCCAGCAGCTCAAATCCTAGCTCGGCTAATTCACCCCTCCACTTT

size: .
J: TRBJ2-1
V: TRBV7-9
D: .
CDR3: CASSLGGGAGNEQFF
DNA: TGTGCCAGCAGCTTAGGTGGGGGGGCCGGCAATGAGCAGTTCTTC

size: .
J: TRBJ2-1
V: TRBV7-8
D: .
CDR3: CANSLLLGEDYNEQFF
DNA: TGTGCCAACAGCCTATTACTAGGGGAAGACTACAATGAGCAGTTCTTC

size: .
J: TRBJ2-5
V: TRBV7-4
D: .
CDR3: CVSSLVGTPQETQYF
DNA: TGTGTCAGCAGCTTAGTGGGGACACCACAAGAGACCCAGTACTTC

size: few
J: TRBJ2-3
V: TRBV12-3/TRBV12-4
D: TRBD2
CDR3: CASRPGLAGLTDTQYF
DNA: TGTGCCAGCAGGCCGGGACTAGCGGGACTTACAGATACGCAGTATTTT

size: few
J: TRBJ2-5
V: TRBV4-3
D: .
CDR3: CASSQEGPPQETQYF
DNA: TGCGCCAGCAGCCAAGAAGGCCCCCCCCAAGAGACCCAGTACTTC

size: .
J: TRBJ2-3
V: TRBV27
D: .
CDR3: CASSLAQGPPQYF
DNA: TGTGCCAGCAGTTTAGCGCAGGGTCCGCCGCAGTATTTT

size: .
J: TRBJ2-5
V: TRBV19
D: TRBD1
CDR3: CASSISVGQPETQYF
DNA: TGTGCCAGTAGTATATCTGTGGGACAGCCAGAGACCCAGTACTTC

size: few
J: TRBJ1-1
V: TRBV7-9
D: .
CDR3: CASSLAGRIQAFF
DNA: TGTGCCAGCAGCTTAGCGGGCCGGATACAAGCTTTCTTT

size: few
J: TRBJ1-1
V: TRBV7-3
D: TRBD1
CDR3: CASSLMPPGQGFFTEAFF
DNA: TGTGCCAGCAGCTTAATGCCCCCGGGACAGGGGTTTTTTACTGAAGCTTTCTTT

size: many
J: TRBJ1-1
V: TRBV6-1
D: TRBD1
CDR3: CASALNRGYTEAFF
DNA: TGTGCCAGCGCCTTGAACAGGGGGTACACTGAAGCTTTCTTT

size: .
J: TRBJ1-1
V: TRBV20-1
D: .
CDR3: CSPLVGAEAFF
DNA: TGCAGTCCACTCGTGGGTGCTGAAGCTTTCTTT

size: few
J: TRBJ2-1
V: TRBV11-1
D: TRBD1
CDR3: CASSLDQGAPLEQFF
DNA: TGTGCCAGCAGCTTAGACCAGGGGGCACCGCTTGAGCAGTTCTTC

size: few
J: TRBJ1-1
V: TRBV12-5
D: .
CDR3: CASGFSGGERAENTEAFF
DNA: TGTGCTAGTGGTTTTTCGGGGGGGGAAAGGGCGGAGAACACTGAAGCTTTCTTT

size: .
J: TRBJ2-5
V: TRBV6-5
D: .
CDR3: CASSHTGTQYF
DNA: TGTGCCAGCAGTCACACGGGGACCCAGTACTTC

size: many
J: TRBJ1-1
V: TRBV7-6
D: .
CDR3: CASSLERGYTEAFF
DNA: TGTGCCAGCAGCTTAGAAAGGGGTTACACTGAAGCTTTCTTT

size: few
J: TRBJ1-5
V: TRBV19
D: .
CDR3: CASSSNKSRRQPQHF
DNA: TGTGCCAGTAGTTCAAACAAAAGCAGGCGGCAGCCCCAGCATTTT

size: .
J: TRBJ2-1
V: TRBV6-5
D: .
CDR3: CASSYTQAGPVDNEQFF
DNA: TGTGCCAGCAGTTACACCCAGGCAGGTCCCGTCGACAATGAGCAGTTCTTC

size: few
J: TRBJ1-2
V: TRBV20-1
D: .
CDR3: CSARDTDVNYGYTF
DNA: TGCAGTGCTAGAGATACCGACGTTAACTATGGCTACACCTTC